The 19 T cell receptor beta chains below come from one sample, sequenced in a study of blood T cell repertoires in COVID-19. TCRdb's copy holds only in-frame clones and misses some; the assay was immunoSEQ multiplex PCR. The table has 200,000 to 300,000 clones, approximately 90% seen once; the top ten hold over 3.5%. Sequenced input: peripheral blood. Every receptor here comes from a woman aged 35 to 49 with acute or convalescent COVID-19.

The chain joins TRBV18 to TRBJ2-5; 8 bases are shared with TRBD1. This CDR3 spans 16 amino acids. With 0 bases clipped from V and 6 bases from J, the junction kept 9 bases outside the gene matches. CDR1 is KGHSH, CDR2 LQKENI, per germline. CDR3: CASSPPDDRGSQTQYF. The CDR3 bases are TGTGCCAGCTCACCACCGGACGACAGGGGCTCTCAGACCCAGTACTTC.

The V call is TRBV19, the J call TRBJ1-4; the match to TRBD1 covers 9 bases. Trimming cost V 5 bases and J 15 bases; bases outside gene matches: 13. This CDR3 is built from 14 residues. From germline, CDR1 is LNHDA and CDR2 SQIVND (reference sequence). The CDR3 reads CASSQSRDRDPLFF. CDR3 DNA sequence: TGTGCCAGTAGTCAGTCCCGGGACAGGGACCCATTGTTTTTT.

The V and J genes are TRBV19 and TRBJ2-3; D is ambiguous. Germline V gene lookup returns CDR1 LNHDA and CDR2 SQIVND (reference sequence). The CDR3 has 13 residues. V lost 3 bases and J lost 2, with 6 bases in between. The CDR3 DNA reads as TGTGCCAGTAGTATCGTTAACACAGATACGCAGTATTTT. It yields the protein CASSIVNTDTQYF.

The chain joins TRBV19 to TRBJ1-2; TRBD1 aligns across 10 bases. From germline, CDR1 is LNHDA and CDR2 SQIVND (reference sequence). Germline trimming cut 3 bases from V and 5 bases from J; bases unmatched to any gene: 6. This CDR3 comprises 15 residues. As DNA, the CDR3 is TGTGCCAGTAGTATGGACAGGGGGTCTTGGTATGGCTACACCTTC. Protein: CASSMDRGSWYGYTF.

This sequence joins TRBV19 and TRBJ1-6; 7 nucleotides match TRBD1. CDR1 and CDR2 (germline): LNHDA, SQIVND (reference sequence). The CDR3 length is 14 residues. V was pared by 6 bases and J by 7 bases, with 6 bases of the junction left unmatched. The chain's CDR3 is CASSRRDSNSPLHF. As DNA, the CDR3 is TGTGCCAGTAGCCGGAGGGACAGCAATTCACCCCTCCACTTT.

This sequence joins TRBV27 and TRBJ2-3, with D possibly being TRBD1 (6 bases). Germline CDR1 MNHEY, CDR2 SMNVEV (reference sequence). V was clipped by 5 bases and J by 0 bases, with 18 bases between them. The CDR3 spans 17 residues. This chain's CDR3 is CASSARLPGHSTDTQYF. In DNA form, the CDR3 reads TGTGCCAGCAGTGCCCGGCTTCCGGGACATAGCACAGATACGCAGTATTTT.

The chain uses TRBV14 and TRBJ1-6, with D maybe TRBD1 (6 bases). This CDR3 spans 16 amino acids. The germline V and J ends were trimmed by 5 bases and 2 bases, with 13 bases remaining between them. Germline CDR1 and CDR2: SGHDN and FVKESK. The CDR3 DNA reads TGTGCCAGCAGCTCCCCAGGGGCGGCCTATAATTCACCCCTCCACTTT. This gives the protein CASSSPGAAYNSPLHF.

This chain connects TRBV7-9 to TRBJ1-6; perhaps TRBD1 as D (6 bases). The ends were cut back, 2 bases at V and 6 bases at J, with 11 bases in the middle. CDR1 and CDR2 from the germline V gene are SEHNR and FQNEAQ (reference sequence). CDR3 length: 15 residues. CDR3 coding DNA: TGTGCCAGCAGCTTAAAAGCACAGGGTAATTCACCCCTCCACTTT. This sequence encodes CASSLKAQGNSPLHF.

This chain joins TRBV4-1 and TRBJ2-1, with TRBD1 matching 10 bases. Unmatched junction bases numbered 5, after V lost 0 bases and J lost 9 bases. Germline V lookup: CDR1 MGHRA, CDR2 YSYEKL. The CDR3 loop spans 15 amino acids. This CDR3 reads CASSQEGTGDGEQFF. The DNA for the CDR3 is TGCGCCAGCAGCCAAGAGGGGACAGGGGACGGTGAGCAGTTCTTC.

This clone was found once. The chain links TRBV5-1 to TRBJ2-2; D not certain. The CDR3 has 13 residues. Per the germline V gene, CDR1 is SGHRS and CDR2 is YFSETQ. Trimming took 1 base from V and 16 from J, leaving 17 bases between them. CDR3 in amino acids: CASSLLLGGRWFF. The CDR3 region has the DNA TGCGCCAGCAGCTTGCTCCTTGGTGGCAGATGGTTTTTT.

The V gene is TRBV4-1, the J gene TRBJ2-2, with TRBD2 as a possible D gene (5 bases). The V end was cut by 4 bases, the J end by 10 bases, with 22 bases between. The CDR3 is 16 amino acids. In germline, CDR1 is MGHRA, CDR2 YSYEKL. DNA of the CDR3: TGCGCCAGCAGCCCCGGGCCAGCTCAACGTCGGGAGGAGCTGTTTTTT. It encodes CASSPGPAQRREELFF.

V usage is TRBV11-2 and J usage is TRBJ2-5; 10 bases are a match to TRBD1. This CDR3 is built from 16 residues. From germline, CDR1 is SGHAT and CDR2 FQNNGV. Losses at the gene ends were 3 bases for V and 6 bases for J; bases not matched to a gene: 10. Written as DNA, the CDR3 is TGTGCCAGCAGCTTCGGGTACGGACAGGGGGAAAAGACCCAGTACTTC. Protein sequence: CASSFGYGQGEKTQYF.

The chain recombines TRBV3-1 (or the pseudogene TRBV3-2) with TRBJ2-3; 12 bases match TRBD1. Per the germline V gene, CDR1 is LGHDT and CDR2 is YNNKEL (reference sequence). J lost 0 bases, V lost 3 bases, and 16 bases had no gene match. The CDR3 spans 21 residues. CDR3 nucleotide sequence: TGTGCCAGCAGCCAGCTCCTCCCGGGACAGGGGGCTACTCTGAGCACAGATACGCAGTATTTT. It specifies CASSQLLPGQGATLSTDTQYF.

The J gene is TRBJ2-3, the V gene TRBV6-1; 7 nucleotides agree with TRBD1. Germline V lookup: CDR1 MNHNS, CDR2 SASEGT. Germline trimming cut 4 bases from V and 5 bases from J; bases unmatched to any gene: 18. This CDR3 has 18 residues. The CDR3 protein is CASSARGRTGGVEDTQYF. The CDR3 bases are TGTGCCAGCAGTGCCAGGGGCCGGACAGGTGGGGTCGAAGATACGCAGTATTTT.

The chain has TRBV19 and TRBJ1-2; tentatively, D is TRBD1 (6 bases). This CDR3 region has 15 residues. V shed 8 bases and J shed 4 bases, with 20 bases lying between them. Germline V gene sequence: CDR1 LNHDA, CDR2 SQIVND (reference sequence). The CDR3 DNA follows: TGTGCCAGTGGGACACAATCCGGGGCGGGCTATGGCTACACCTTC. It codes for CASGTQSGAGYGYTF.

The sample holds a few counts of this clone. The chain employs TRBV5-1 and TRBJ1-2, with a tentative D call TRBD1 (5 bases). This CDR3 is 16 amino acids long. CDR1 and CDR2 from the germline V gene are SGHRS and YFSETQ. The germline V and J ends were trimmed by 4 bases and 3 bases, with 19 bases remaining between them. CDR3 sequence reads: CASSAGPGREDYGYTF. CDR3 bases: TGCGCCAGCAGCGCCGGGCCAGGGAGGGAAGACTATGGCTACACCTTC. Variable domain in full (rest from reference TRBV5-1 and TRBJ1-2): KAGVTQTPRYLIKTRGQQVTLSCSPISGHRSVSWYQQTPGQGLQFLFEYFSETQRNKGNFPGRFSGRQFSNSRSEMNVSTLELGDSALYLCASSAGPGREDYGYTFGSGTRLTVV.

The V gene is TRBV5-1, the J gene TRBJ2-7; 9 bases line up with TRBD1. Germline V gene lookup returns CDR1 SGHRS and CDR2 YFSETQ. This CDR3 region has 14 residues. The J segment lost 5 bases and the V segment lost 5 bases, leaving 8 bases of the junction unmatched. CDR3 sequence: CASSYRDRVDEQYV. The DNA for the CDR3 is TGCGCCAGCAGTTACCGGGACAGGGTCGACGAGCAGTACGTC.

The chain couples TRBV7-2 to TRBJ2-2; D is perhaps TRBD2 (6 bases). Germline V gives CDR1 SGHTA, CDR2 FQGNSA. The CDR3 has 15 residues. V was trimmed by 1 base and J by 5 bases, leaving 11 bases between them. As DNA, the CDR3 is TGTGCCAGCAGCTTAGTGGGGGGAACGACCGGGGAGCTGTTTTTT. Translating it yields CASSLVGGTTGELFF.

The gene calls are TRBV11-2 and TRBJ1-4, with unresolved D. V was clipped by 0 bases and J by 1 base, with 6 bases between them. The CDR3 has 15 amino acids. Germline V gene data show CDR1 as SGHAT and CDR2 as FQNNGV. CDR3 bases: TGTGCCAGCAGCTTAGAGTGGCAAACTAATGAAAAACTGTTTTTT. Its translation: CASSLEWQTNEKLFF. The entire variable domain, with the rest obtained from reference TRBV11-2 and TRBJ1-4, is as follows: EAGVAQSPRYKIIEKRQSVAFWCNPISGHATLYWYQQILGQGPKLLIQFQNNGVVDDSQLPKDRFSAERLKGVDSTLKIQPAKLEDSAVYLCASSLEWQTNEKLFFGSGTQLSVL.